This TCR beta chain was identified during a study of technical replicates of blood from a few donors (dated by TCRdb to 2016 to 2017). With respect to this clone: The antigen this receptor binds is unknown. The sample holds no much larger clone one base away, and base qualities are not on file.

The library came from the immunoSEQ multiplex PCR assay. Held by TCRdb, this immuneACCESS table contains in-frame sequences only and omits some clones. Under half of the omission traces to an unresolved V gene where checked; the cause of the rest is unknown. This sample is represented by roughly 80,000 clones; 93% of them were singletons. Roughly 0.26% of the sample lies in the top ten. V is pared back by 6 bases and J by 3 bases, with 7 bases lying between the germline termini. CDR1 and CDR2 are drawn from the germline V gene (reference sequence): DFQATT, SNEGSKA. The CDR3 covers 11 residues, taking in both the cysteine and the phenylalanine. The kept DNA is CDR3 alone, 33 bases in frame from the first base.

The specimen sequenced was T cells isolated from PBMCs. The sequence derives from a human donor in good health. The sequence links TRBV20-1 to TRBJ2-3; the D gene identity is not certain. The CDR3 protein: CSAGVTDTQYF. The DNA sequence reads TGCAGTGCGGGCGTTACAGATACGCAGTATTTT.